This TCR beta chain emerged from a study of OX40 agonist ivuxolimab in advanced cancers. In the study overall: The patients got ivuxolimab, which is an agonistic anti-OX40 (CD134) antibody. Partial responses were observed in three patients, of whom one had hepatocellular carcinoma and two had cutaneous melanoma.

This CDR3 has 16 residues. V trimming: 4 bases; J trimming: 4 bases; junction bases outside the gene matches: 5. The germline CDR1 and CDR2 sequences are SGHDN and FVKESK. TCRdb's table, derived via immunoSEQ multiplex PCR, lists solely in-frame clones and lacks some. Seen here are 50,000 or so clones, roughly 88% observed once, and the top ten hold roughly 0.67%. Autoimmune disease history or systemic immunosuppression disqualified patients. This clone was picked up one time. The chain is built from TRBV14 and TRBJ2-5; TRBD2 matches 14 bases. The TCR originated in an adult with an advanced solid tumor such as melanoma, head and neck, liver or kidney cancer. The input for sequencing was CD4+ or CD8+ T cells sorted from blood, taken in a trial of the OX40 agonist ivuxolimab. The CDR3 bases are TGTGCCAGCAGCCCCCCCGGGACTAGCGGGAGAGAGACCCAGTACTTC. Protein sequence: CASSPPGTSGRETQYF.